This T cell receptor beta chain was captured by sequencing in a study of CD8+ T cells in alopecia areata. Overall study: In an open-label trial, patients got 5 to 10 mg tofacitinib twice daily. Tofacitinib ran for 6 to 18 months before 6 months off drug.

A FACSAria was used to sort CD4+ and CD8+ T cells. These cells came from PBMCs. RNA was extracted and reverse transcribed into cDNA as the sequencing template. Profiling relied on immunoSEQ multiplex PCR, and the TCRdb table lists in-frame clones only, not all of them. The sample lists tens of thousands of clones; approximately 61% were seen once. The specimen was CD8+ T cells sorted from blood, collected at week 0. This clonotype was obtained from a human donor with alopecia areata.

For the CDR3, the DNA is TGTGCCAGCAGCCTGGACAGGGGGGATGGCTACACCTTC. Its protein is CASSLDRGDGYTF. This rearrangement joins TRBV7-9 to TRBJ1-2; 10 nucleotides align to TRBD1. J was trimmed by 6 bases and V by 5 bases; bases with no gene match: 3. Germline V lookup: CDR1 SEHNR, CDR2 FQNEAQ (reference sequence). The CDR3 runs to 13 residues.